The rows below give T cell receptor beta chains drawn from one sample of a study of T-cell reconstitution after alpha-beta-depleted transplantation in children. In TCRdb, the PCR reads were re-called with MiXCR into one record per CDR3 protein. The sample lists roughly 350,000 distinct CDR3 sequences, 10% occurring once. The sequencing used PBMCs from the stem cell graft donor, collected from the stem cell graft. The receptor set was obtained from a human donor who donated a stem cell graft to a child with acute lymphoblastic leukemia. Each CDR3 is given with its conserved first and last residue. A D gene is named only where the DNA matches it firmly. The size of a clone is reported for some rows only, either as once, few or many, or as a class for expanded clones.

TGCAGTGCCACGACCACTGAAGCTTTCTTT CSATTTEAFF . . TRBJ1-1 TRBV20-1
TGCAGTGCTAGCAGGGATCCATTGAACACTGAAGCTTTCTTT CSASRDPLNTEAFF . few TRBJ1-1 TRBV20-1
TGCAGTGCAACCGCCCGATACAATGAGCAGTTCTTC CSATARYNEQFF . . TRBJ2-1 TRBV20-1
TGTGCCAGCAGCTTAGTCTCCGAGGGGGAGCAGTACTTC CASSLVSEGEQYF . few TRBJ2-7 TRBV7-9
TGTGCCAGCACCGAAGGGACCCAGTACTTC CASTEGTQYF . . TRBJ2-5 TRBV7-9
TGTGCCAGCGGCCAAGGGAGTCCCACTGAAGCTTTCTTT CASGQGSPTEAFF . . TRBJ1-1 TRBV9
TGTGCCAGCAGTCATCGGGACTTTTTCTCCTACAATGAGCAGTTCTTC CASSHRDFFSYNEQFF . few TRBJ2-1 TRBV6-1
TGCGCCAGCAGCCAAGCTCCGGGACTAGCGGTTTACAATGAGCAGTTCTTC CASSQAPGLAVYNEQFF TRBD2 many TRBJ2-1 TRBV4-1
TGCGCCAGCAGCTTGAGTCTCAACAATGAGCAGTTCTTC CASSLSLNNEQFF . many TRBJ2-1 TRBV5-1
TGCAGTGCCGCAGCTCAGGGGTTGGGAGAGACCCAGTACTTC CSAAAQGLGETQYF . few TRBJ2-5 TRBV20-1
TGTGCCAGCAGTTCCGGGATCTATTTCGCCTACGAGCAGTACTTC CASSSGIYFAYEQYF . many TRBJ2-7 TRBV6-2/TRBV6-3
TGTGCCAGCAGAACAGGGGCTATCTTAGGGCCCCAGCATTTT CASRTGAILGPQHF TRBD1 . TRBJ1-5 TRBV28
TGCGCCAGCAGCTTGGGAATAGACCCACGGGAGACCCAGTACTTC CASSLGIDPRETQYF . . TRBJ2-5 TRBV5-1
TGTGCCAGCAGTTTAACAGGGGCGCTTGCAACTAATGAAAAACTGTTTTTT CASSLTGALATNEKLFF TRBD1 . TRBJ1-4 TRBV27
TGCAGCGTTGAGGTGGCGGCCAGGGGGGAGACCCAGTACTTC CSVEVAARGETQYF TRBD1 few TRBJ2-5 TRBV29-1
TGCAGTGCTTCTAGCGGGAGGCTCACAGATACGCAGTATTTT CSASSGRLTDTQYF TRBD2 . TRBJ2-3 TRBV20-1
TGCGCCAGCAGCCAAGTCGGACTAGCGGGCAATGAGCAGTTCTTC CASSQVGLAGNEQFF TRBD2 . TRBJ2-1 TRBV4-1
TGCGCCAGCAGCTTGGGGGGCCCCGTGGAAAACACCATATATTTT CASSLGGPVENTIYF . few TRBJ1-3 TRBV5-1
TGTGCCAGCAGTTTGGGGGGCGGATGGTCGAACACTGAAGCTTTCTTT CASSLGGGWSNTEAFF . . TRBJ1-1 TRBV12-3/TRBV12-4
TGTGCCAGCTCCGGCCCGGGACTAGGACTAGCGGGGTACGGCTCCTACAATGAGCAGTTCTTC CASSGPGLGLAGYGSYNEQFF TRBD2 medium-sized TRBJ2-1 TRBV11-1
TGTGCCACCAGCCCCCAAAGGAGAGAAGAGACCCAGTACTTC CATSPQRREETQYF . few TRBJ2-5 TRBV15
TGCGCCAGCAGCCAAGATCCAGGGGGGGCCGACGGGTATGGCTACACCTTC CASSQDPGGADGYGYTF TRBD1 . TRBJ1-2 TRBV4-3
TGTGCCAGCGGGGAGCAGGGGGGGCACGAGCAGTACTTC CASGEQGGHEQYF . few TRBJ2-7 TRBV7-9
TGTGCCAGCAGCTCGGCTAGCGGGAGTAATGAGCAGTTCTTC CASSSASGSNEQFF TRBD2 . TRBJ2-1 TRBV7-3
TGTGCCAGCAGCTTAGTAAGCGGCCAAGAGACCCAGTACTTC CASSLVSGQETQYF . many TRBJ2-5 TRBV7-9
TGTGCCAGCAGCTCGACCGGGACTAGCGGGAGGAGAGCAGCAGATACGCAGTATTTT CASSSTGTSGRRAADTQYF TRBD2 . TRBJ2-3 TRBV11-1
TGTGCCAGCAGTTTATTGGGCTCACTCAGCTCCTACGAGCAGTACTTC CASSLLGSLSSYEQYF . many TRBJ2-7 TRBV28
TGTGCCAGCAGGATGGACGGAAACTATGGCTACACCTTC CASRMDGNYGYTF . . TRBJ1-2 TRBV12-3/TRBV12-4
TGTGCCAGCAGCGCAAGCAGGAGGGGTCCTTACAATGAGCAGTTCTTC CASSASRRGPYNEQFF . . TRBJ2-1 TRBV3-1
TGTGCCAGCTGTTTAGAGGCAGGCCCTTTTCACTCTGGGGCCAACGTCCTGACTTTC CASCLEAGPFHSGANVLTF . . TRBJ2-6 TRBV3-1
TGCGCCAGCAGCTTAGGAGCGGGAGTCGACGAGCAGTACTTC CASSLGAGVDEQYF TRBD2 few TRBJ2-7 TRBV5-1
TGTGCCAGCAGCGTAGGACAAGTCGGGAGGGAAGCTTTCTTT CASSVGQVGREAFF . few TRBJ1-1 TRBV9
TGCAGTGCTTACCCGGGGAGCTATGGCTACACCTTC CSAYPGSYGYTF . few TRBJ1-2 TRBV20-1
TGTGCCAGCAGCTTGTATGCGGCCACAGATACGCAGTATTTT CASSLYAATDTQYF . few TRBJ2-3 TRBV5-5
TGTGCCAGCAGCCCCAGTGGGGGCGGATCGGTGAATACGCAGTATTTT CASSPSGGGSVNTQYF . . TRBJ2-3 TRBV7-9
TGTGCCAGCAGTCCCTGGGACGGTTCACCCCTCCACTTT CASSPWDGSPLHF . few TRBJ1-6 TRBV25-1
TGCAGTGCTAGGGACTTGGGCACAGATACGCAGTATTTT CSARDLGTDTQYF . . TRBJ2-3 TRBV20-1
TGTGCCAGCAGCCAAGGGGCCCCCGGGGAGCTGTTTTTT CASSQGAPGELFF . . TRBJ2-2 TRBV3-1
TGCAGTGCTAGGGGGGGGGGCGCTGGAAACACCATATATTTT CSARGGGAGNTIYF . many TRBJ1-3 TRBV20-1
TGTGCCAGCAGCCTCGGAGGGGGTTTATCTCAGCCCCAGCATTTT CASSLGGGLSQPQHF . few TRBJ1-5 TRBV3-1
TGCAGTGCTAGCAGTTTCTCAACGCAGTACTTC CSASSFSTQYF . . TRBJ2-5 TRBV20-1
TGTGCCAGCCGACAGGGGGCGCAAAATTCACCCCTCCACTTT CASRQGAQNSPLHF TRBD1 . TRBJ1-6 TRBV28
TGCAGTGCTAGAGTGGACTCCCTCAAGTACTTC CSARVDSLKYF . . TRBJ2-7 TRBV20-1
TGTGCCAGCAAGGGACTAGCGGGAGGGCCTACGGAGACCCAGTACTTC CASKGLAGGPTETQYF TRBD2 few TRBJ2-5 TRBV5-4
TGCAGTGCTAGAGACGCCGTGGGGACATACCGAGGGAACGAGCAGTACTTC CSARDAVGTYRGNEQYF . . TRBJ2-7 TRBV20-1
TGCAGTGCTGTCCCTAGGGGGCCGGGCTATGGCTACACCTTC CSAVPRGPGYGYTF TRBD1 few TRBJ1-2 TRBV20-1
TGCGCCAGCAGCTTGGTTCTGAATGGGGGGCAACCGTATGGCTACACCTTC CASSLVLNGGQPYGYTF . . TRBJ1-2 TRBV5-1
TGTGCCAGCAGCGTAGGTGACTTGACAGATACGCAGTATTTT CASSVGDLTDTQYF . . TRBJ2-3 TRBV9
TGTGCCAGCTCCAGAGGACAGGGCGAGCAGTACTTC CASSRGQGEQYF TRBD1 many TRBJ2-7 TRBV12-3/TRBV12-4